Below, 7 T cell receptor beta chains from the same sample are listed, as sequenced in a study of blood T cell repertoires in COVID-19. Profiled with immunoSEQ multiplex PCR; TCRdb holds only in-frame clones, not every one. The sample shows around 250,000 clones, more than 75% of them seen only once. Sequencing was done on a sample of peripheral blood. Source of these receptors: a man older than 75 with acute or convalescent COVID-19.

This clone was picked up a small number of times. The chain recombines TRBV7-9 with TRBJ1-2; 8 bases fit TRBD1. The CDR3 loop spans 15 amino acids. CDR1 is SEHNR and CDR2 is FQNEAQ in the germline V gene (reference sequence). V dropped 5 bases and J dropped 5; count of bases not matched to a gene: 10. This CDR3 reads CASSPFRTGPYGYTF. The CDR3 DNA sequence: TGTGCCAGCAGCCCATTTAGGACAGGGCCTTATGGCTACACCTTC.

Written as DNA, the CDR3 is TGTGCCAGCATTTCACAGGAGCAGAACACTGAAGCTTTCTTT. Translated, it gives CASISQEQNTEAFF. The chain recombines TRBV6-1 with TRBJ1-1; D perhaps matches TRBD1 (5 bases). In germline, CDR1 is MNHNS, CDR2 SASEGT. V gave up 7 bases and J gave up 1 base, with 13 bases separating them. This CDR3 has 14 residues.

This clone was counted only a few times. This rearrangement joins TRBV6-2 or TRBV6-3 to TRBJ2-7, with a tentative D call TRBD2 (7 bases). V shed 4 bases and J shed 3 bases, with 13 bases lying between them. This CDR3 is 14 amino acids long. Per the germline V gene, CDR1 is MNHEY and CDR2 is SVGEGT. The chain's CDR3 is CASSLRGGHYEQYF. CDR3 coding DNA: TGTGCCAGCAGTTTGAGGGGGGGGCACTACGAGCAGTACTTC.

The rearrangement links TRBV15 to TRBJ2-6; no clear D. The ends were cut back, 2 bases at V and 3 bases at J, with 8 bases in the middle. The CDR3 totals 15 residues. CDR1 LNHNV and CDR2 YYDKDF come from the germline V gene (reference sequence). The DNA of the CDR3 is TGTGCCACCAGCAGAACGGTTGTTGGGGCCAACGTCCTGACTTTC. Translation gives CATSRTVVGANVLTF.

Only a few counts were recorded for this clone. The rearrangement links TRBV10-3 to TRBJ2-7; no definite D call. Trimming left V 4 bases short and J 0 bases short, with 10 bases between. Germline V gives CDR1 ENHRY, CDR2 SYGVKD. The CDR3 loop spans 14 amino acids. The CDR3 loop is CAISGETSSYEQYF. The CDR3 bases are TGTGCCATCAGTGGTGAGACTTCCTCCTACGAGCAGTACTTC.

The chain links TRBV7-2 to TRBJ2-1, with D perhaps TRBD2 (5 bases). The CDR3 is made up of 12 amino acids. The germline V gene has CDR1 SGHTA and CDR2 FQGNSA. V lost 1 base and J 15 bases, leaving 13 bases between the germline ends. CDR3 protein: CASSLEIAIPFF. In DNA form, the CDR3 reads TGTGCCAGCAGCTTAGAAATAGCGATCCCGTTCTTC.

This clone is a singleton in its sample. The chain uses TRBV18 and TRBJ2-3, with TRBD1 identical over 7 bases. The CDR3 runs to 17 residues. CDR1 and CDR2 (germline): KGHSH, LQKENI. The J segment lost 0 bases and the V segment lost 6 bases, leaving 12 bases of the junction unmatched. The CDR3 region has the DNA TGTGCCAGCTCTCTCCGATCAGGGGGATCGAGCACAGATACGCAGTATTTT. The encoded protein is CASSLRSGGSSTDTQYF.